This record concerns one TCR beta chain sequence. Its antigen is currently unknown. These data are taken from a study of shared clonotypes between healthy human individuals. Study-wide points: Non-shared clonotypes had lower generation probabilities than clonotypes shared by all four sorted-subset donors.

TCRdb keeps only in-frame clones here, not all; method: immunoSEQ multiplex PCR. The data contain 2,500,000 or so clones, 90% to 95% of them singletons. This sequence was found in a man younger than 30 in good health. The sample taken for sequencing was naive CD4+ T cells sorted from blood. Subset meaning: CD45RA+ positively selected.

CDR3 DNA: TGTGCCATCAGTGTTGACAGGGGTCGCGATCCCCAGCATTTT. Translated, it gives CAISVDRGRDPQHF. The J gene is TRBJ1-5, the V gene TRBV10-3, with 8 bases that match TRBD1. This CDR3 is 14 amino acids long. Losses at the gene ends were 4 bases for V and 10 bases for J; bases not matched to a gene: 9. Germline V gene data show CDR1 as ENHRY and CDR2 as SYGVKD.